This TCR beta chain is from a study of blood T cell repertoires in COVID-19. Clones were sequenced by immunoSEQ multiplex PCR, and TCRdb holds only the in-frame ones, with some missing. The table lists about 210,000 clones, 85% of them singletons. In germline, CDR1 is SGHDT, CDR2 YYEEEE. The CDR3 runs to 14 residues. V was clipped by 4 bases and J by 8 bases; unmatched bases: 5. The sequence was collected from a man in his fifties or sixties with COVID-19, enrolled during active disease. This chain connects TRBV5-6 to TRBJ1-4, with TRBD1 matching over 10 bases. Sequenced input: peripheral blood. CDR3 sequence: CASSPGDRGEKLFF. The CDR3 region has the DNA TGTGCCAGCAGCCCCGGGGACAGGGGCGAAAAACTGTTTTTT.